Described below is a single T cell receptor beta chain sequence and its context. V lost 3 bases to trimming and J lost 6 bases; unmatched junction nucleotides: 6. The CDR3 contains 14 residues. Germline V gene lookup returns CDR1 WNHNN and CDR2 SYGVQD (reference sequence). Method: immunoSEQ multiplex PCR; TCRdb's copy keeps in-frame clones and lacks some. The data show fewer than 600,000 clones, 80% to 90% seen once. The data belong to a study of blood T cell repertoires in COVID-19. At the level of the study: In each case, the material was cDNA or gDNA derived from T cells, B-cell-depleted T cells, or PBMCs.

Material for sequencing was peripheral blood. The chain joins TRBV10-1 to TRBJ1-2; 8 bases agree with TRBD1. The origin of this receptor is a man between 18 and 35 years old with COVID-19, enrolled during active disease. The CDR3 is CASSDRDRGDGYTF. The CDR3 DNA sequence: TGCGCCAGCAGTGACCGTGACAGGGGAGATGGCTACACCTTC.